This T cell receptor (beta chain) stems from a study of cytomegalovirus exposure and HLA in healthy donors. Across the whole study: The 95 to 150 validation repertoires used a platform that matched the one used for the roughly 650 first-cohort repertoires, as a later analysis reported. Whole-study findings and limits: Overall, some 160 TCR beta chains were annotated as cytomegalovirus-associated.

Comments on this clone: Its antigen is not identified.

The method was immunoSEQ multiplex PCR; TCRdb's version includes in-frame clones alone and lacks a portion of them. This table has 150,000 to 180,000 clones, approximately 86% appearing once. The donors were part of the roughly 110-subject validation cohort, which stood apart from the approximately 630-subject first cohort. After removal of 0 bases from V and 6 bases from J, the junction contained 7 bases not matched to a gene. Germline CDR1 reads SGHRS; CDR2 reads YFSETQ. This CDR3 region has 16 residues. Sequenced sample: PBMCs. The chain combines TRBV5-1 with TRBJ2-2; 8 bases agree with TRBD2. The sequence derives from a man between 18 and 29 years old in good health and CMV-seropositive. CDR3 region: CASSLGVPGLAGELFF. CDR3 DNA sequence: TGCGCCAGCAGCTTGGGGGTTCCGGGACTAGCCGGGGAGCTGTTTTTT.